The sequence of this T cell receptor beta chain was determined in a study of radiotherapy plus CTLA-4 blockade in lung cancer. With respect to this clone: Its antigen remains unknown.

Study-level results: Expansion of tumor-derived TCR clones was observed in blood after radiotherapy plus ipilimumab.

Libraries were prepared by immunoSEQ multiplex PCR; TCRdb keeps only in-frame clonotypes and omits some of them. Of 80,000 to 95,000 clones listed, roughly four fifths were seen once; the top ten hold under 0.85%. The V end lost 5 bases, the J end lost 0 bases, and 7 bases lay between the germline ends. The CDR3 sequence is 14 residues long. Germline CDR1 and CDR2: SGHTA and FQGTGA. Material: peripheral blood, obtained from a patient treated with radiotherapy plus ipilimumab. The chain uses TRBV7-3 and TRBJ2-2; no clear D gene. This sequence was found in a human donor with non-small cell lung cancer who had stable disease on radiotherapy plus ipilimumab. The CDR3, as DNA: TGTGCCAGCAGCATCGGCACGAACACCGGGGAGCTGTTTTTT. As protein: CASSIGTNTGELFF.